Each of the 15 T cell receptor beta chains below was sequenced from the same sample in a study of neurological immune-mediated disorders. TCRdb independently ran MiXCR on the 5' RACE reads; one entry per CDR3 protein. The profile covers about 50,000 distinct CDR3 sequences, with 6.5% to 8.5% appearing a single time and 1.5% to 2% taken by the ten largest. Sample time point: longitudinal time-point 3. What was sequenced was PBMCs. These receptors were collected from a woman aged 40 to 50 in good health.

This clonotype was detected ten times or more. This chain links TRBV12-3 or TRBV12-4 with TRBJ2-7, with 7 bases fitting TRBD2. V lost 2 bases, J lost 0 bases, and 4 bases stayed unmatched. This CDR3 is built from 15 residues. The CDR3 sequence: CASSLKRGDSYEQYF. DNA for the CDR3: TGTGCCAGCAGTTTAAAGCGGGGTGACTCCTACGAGCAGTACTTC.

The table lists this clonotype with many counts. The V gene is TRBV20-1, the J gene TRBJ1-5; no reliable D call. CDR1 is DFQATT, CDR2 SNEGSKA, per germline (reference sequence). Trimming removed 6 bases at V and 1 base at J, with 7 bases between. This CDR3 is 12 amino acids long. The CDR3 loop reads CSAEDSNQPQHF. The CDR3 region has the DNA TGCAGTGCGGAGGACAGCAATCAGCCCCAGCATTTT.

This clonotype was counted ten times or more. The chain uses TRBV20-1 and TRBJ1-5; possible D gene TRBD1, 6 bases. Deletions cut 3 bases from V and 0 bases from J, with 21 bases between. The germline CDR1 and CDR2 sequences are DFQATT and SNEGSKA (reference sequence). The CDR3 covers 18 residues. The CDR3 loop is CSAREAGGQRYSNQPQHF. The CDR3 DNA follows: TGCAGTGCTAGGGAGGCCGGGGGGCAGAGGTATAGCAATCAGCCCCAGCATTTT.

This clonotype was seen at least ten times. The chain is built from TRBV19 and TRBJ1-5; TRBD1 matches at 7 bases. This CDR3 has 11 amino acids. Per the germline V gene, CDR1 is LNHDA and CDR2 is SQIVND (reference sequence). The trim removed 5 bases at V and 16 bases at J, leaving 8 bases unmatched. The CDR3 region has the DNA TGTGCCAGTAGTTTCCCGGGACAGAGACATTTT. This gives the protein CASSFPGQRHF.

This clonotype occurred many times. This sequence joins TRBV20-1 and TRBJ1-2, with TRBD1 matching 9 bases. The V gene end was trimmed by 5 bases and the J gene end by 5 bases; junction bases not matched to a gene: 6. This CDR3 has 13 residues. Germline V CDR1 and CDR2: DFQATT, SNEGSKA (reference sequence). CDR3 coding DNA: TGCAGTGCTGAGACCGGGACAGGGTATGGCTACACCTTC. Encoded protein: CSAETGTGYGYTF.

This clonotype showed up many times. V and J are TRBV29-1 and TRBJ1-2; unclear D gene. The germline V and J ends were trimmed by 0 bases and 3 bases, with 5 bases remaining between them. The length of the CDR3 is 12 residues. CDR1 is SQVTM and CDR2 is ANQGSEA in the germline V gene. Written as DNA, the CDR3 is TGCAGCGTTGAAGACCTAGACTATGGCTACACCTTC. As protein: CSVEDLDYGYTF.

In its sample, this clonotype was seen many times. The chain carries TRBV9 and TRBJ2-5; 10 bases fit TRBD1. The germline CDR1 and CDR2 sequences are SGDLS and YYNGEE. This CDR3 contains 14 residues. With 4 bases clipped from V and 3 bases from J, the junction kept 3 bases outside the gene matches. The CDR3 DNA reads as TGTGCCAGCAGCCCGGACAGGGGGGAAGAGACCCAGTACTTC. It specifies CASSPDRGEETQYF.

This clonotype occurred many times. The CDR3 nucleotides are TGTGCCAGCAGCCCCATCCAAGAGACCCAGTACTTC. As protein: CASSPIQETQYF. The chain combines TRBV7-2 with TRBJ2-5, with D uncertain. Germline-derived CDR1 and CDR2 are SGHTA and FQGNSA. The CDR3 length is 12 residues. The germline V and J ends were trimmed by 5 bases and 1 base, with 5 bases remaining between them.

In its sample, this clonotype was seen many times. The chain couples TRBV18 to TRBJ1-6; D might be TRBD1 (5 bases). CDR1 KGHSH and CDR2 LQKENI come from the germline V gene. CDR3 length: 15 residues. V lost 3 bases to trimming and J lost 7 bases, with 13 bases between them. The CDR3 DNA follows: TGTGCCAGCTCACCGAACGAGCGACAGAATTCACCCCTCCACTTT. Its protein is CASSPNERQNSPLHF.

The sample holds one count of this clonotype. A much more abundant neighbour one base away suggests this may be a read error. The CDR3 here is CASSPRGPTQYF. CDR3 sequence (DNA): TGTGCCAGCAGCCCGCGGGGGCCTACGCAGTATTTT. This rearrangement joins TRBV7-3 to TRBJ2-3; tentatively, D is TRBD2 (7 bases). There are 12 residues in the CDR3. Germline V gene lookup returns CDR1 SGHTA and CDR2 FQGTGA. The V gene lost 5 bases and the J gene lost 8 bases, with 11 bases spanning the gap. The full variable domain, in which reference TRBV7-3 and TRBJ2-3 provide the parts outside the CDR3, is GAGVSQTPSNKVTEKGKYVELRCDPISGHTALYWYRQSLGQGPEFLIYFQGTGAADDSGLPNDRFFAVRPEGSVSTLKIQRTERGDSAVYLCASSPRGPTQYFGPGTRLTVL.

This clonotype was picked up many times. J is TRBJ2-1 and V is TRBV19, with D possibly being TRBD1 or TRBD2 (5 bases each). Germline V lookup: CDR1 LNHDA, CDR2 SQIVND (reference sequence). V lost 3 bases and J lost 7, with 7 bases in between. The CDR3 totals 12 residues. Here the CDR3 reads CASSIWGNEQFF. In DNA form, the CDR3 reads TGTGCCAGTAGTATCTGGGGGAATGAGCAGTTCTTC.

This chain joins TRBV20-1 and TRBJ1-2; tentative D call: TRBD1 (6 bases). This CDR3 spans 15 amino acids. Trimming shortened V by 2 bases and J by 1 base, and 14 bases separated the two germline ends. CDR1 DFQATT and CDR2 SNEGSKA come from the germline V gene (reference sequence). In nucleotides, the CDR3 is TGCAGTGCTAGATTAAGGGCCAGGGGTAACTATGGCTACACCTTC. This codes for CSARLRARGNYGYTF.

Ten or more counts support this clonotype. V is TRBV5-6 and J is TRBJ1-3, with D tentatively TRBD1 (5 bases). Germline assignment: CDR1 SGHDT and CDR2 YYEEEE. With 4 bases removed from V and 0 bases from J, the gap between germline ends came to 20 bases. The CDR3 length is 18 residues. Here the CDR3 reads CASSVARGRWSSGNTIYF. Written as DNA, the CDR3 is TGTGCCAGCAGCGTAGCCCGGGGACGGTGGAGCTCTGGAAACACCATATATTTT. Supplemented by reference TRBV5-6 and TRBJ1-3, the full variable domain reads DAGVTQSPTHLIKTRGQQVTLRCSPKSGHDTVSWYQQALGQGPQFIFQYYEEEERQRGNFPDRFSGHQFPNYSSELNVNALLLGDSALYLCASSVARGRWSSGNTIYFGEGSWLTVV.

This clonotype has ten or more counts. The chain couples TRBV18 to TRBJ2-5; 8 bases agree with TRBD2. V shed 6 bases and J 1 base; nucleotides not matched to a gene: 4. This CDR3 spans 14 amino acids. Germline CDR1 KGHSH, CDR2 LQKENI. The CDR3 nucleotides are TGTGCCAGCTCTCGCGGGGGGCGCCAAGAGACCCAGTACTTC. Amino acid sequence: CASSRGGRQETQYF.

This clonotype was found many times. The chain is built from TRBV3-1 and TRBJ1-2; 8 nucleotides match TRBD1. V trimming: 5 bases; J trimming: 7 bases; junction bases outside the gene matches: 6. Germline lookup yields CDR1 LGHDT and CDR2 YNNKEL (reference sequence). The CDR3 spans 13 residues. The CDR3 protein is CASSSQGAPGYTF. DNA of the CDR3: TGTGCCAGCAGCTCCCAGGGGGCGCCTGGCTACACCTTC.